This entry concerns a single T cell receptor beta chain. Its antigen is unidentified. TCRdb's table, derived via immunoSEQ multiplex PCR, lists solely in-frame clones and lacks some. The table lists fewer than 2.5 million clones, over 85% of them singletons. The sample belongs to a study of shared clonotypes between healthy human individuals. The wider study: The composition of the donors was two women and a few men aged 18 to 49. General observations from the study: The rarefaction results pointed to incomplete sorted-subset sequencing despite large depth.

Every one of the donors was a Caucasian adult that lived in Nashville, Tennessee. CD4+ cell separation produced CD45RA+ naive and CD45RA-negative memory subsets. With 5 bases clipped from V and 7 bases from J, the junction kept 6 bases outside the gene matches. The CDR3 consists of 14 residues. Germline-derived CDR1 and CDR2 are SSHAT and FNYEAQ (reference sequence). The sequenced sample consisted of naive CD4+ T cells from PBMCs. Subset of the sample: CD45RA+ positively selected. J is TRBJ2-2 and V is TRBV7-7; 8 bases agree with TRBD1. The source of this sequence is a man aged 18 to 30 in good health. Some clones in this sample may be carry-over from other donors' samples. The CDR3 DNA follows: TGTGCCAGCAGCCCGGAGGGGACAGGCGGGGAGCTGTTTTTT. Its protein is CASSPEGTGGELFF.